The TCR beta chain described here comes from a study of T-cell reconstitution after alpha-beta-depleted transplantation in children. Findings and limits, study-wide: About two months after transplant, alpha-beta T cells reportedly came from several hundred expanded graft clones. Surviving recipient T cells and intrathymic progenitors accounted for some patients' high TCRbeta diversity at day 60. Counts and diversity of T cells one year after transplant came mostly from newly produced T cells.

The library targeted TCRbeta and was prepared with unique molecular identifiers. TCRdb fed the PCR reads into MiXCR, producing one record per CDR3 protein. The sample carries approximately 500,000 distinct CDR3 sequences, roughly 10% recorded once. This clonotype came up many times. The antigen is unknown. Trimming removed 4 bases from V and 1 base from J, with 11 bases in between. Germline V gene sequence: CDR1 SGHRS, CDR2 YFSETQ. The CDR3 extends over 14 amino acids. V and J are TRBV5-1 and TRBJ1-1, with D unresolved. The sequence was collected from a child aged 2 to 10 with inherited bone marrow failure, due to receive a stem cell transplant. The sequences come from PBMCs, collected before TCRalphabeta/CD19-depleted stem cell transplant. The DNA of the CDR3 is TGCGCCAGCAGCCGGCAGGCGTCGAACACTGAAGCTTTCTTT. This codes for CASSRQASNTEAFF.